This entry concerns a single TCR beta chain. Its antigen is unknown. The sample is drawn from a study of T cell repertoires in cytomegalovirus infection. Study-level information: It can be stated that public TCR beta signatures indicated CMV infection as well as a matching HLA type.

Points from the study as a whole: Cumulated frequencies of public TCR beta families served to identify carriers of CMV plus the relevant HLA. CMV-specific TCR beta clonotypes restricted by HLA-C were the ones dominating the ex vivo response.

The CDR3 length is 18 residues. From germline, CDR1 is MDHEN and CDR2 SYDVKM. The trim removed 1 base at V and 4 bases at J, leaving 12 bases unmatched. TCRdb reanalysed the reads using MiXCR and keeps one entry per CDR3 protein. The table has 740,000 or so distinct CDR3 sequences, less than 40% seen once. The source of this sequence is a human donor in good health (CMV status not recorded). Some clones in this sample may be carry-over from other donors' samples. V and J are TRBV28 and TRBJ2-3; 9 nucleotides align to TRBD1. Source material: PBMCs. This chain's CDR3 is CASSLYRAGTGGPDTQYF. CDR3 DNA: TGTGCCAGCAGTTTATACCGAGCCGGTACAGGGGGCCCAGATACGCAGTATTTT.